Listed below are T cell receptor beta chains from one sample, sequenced in a study of blood T cell repertoires in COVID-19. TCRdb keeps only in-frame clones here, not all; method: immunoSEQ multiplex PCR. The data contain around 180,000 clones, approximately 79% of them singletons. The sample taken for sequencing was peripheral blood. Receptors originate from an elderly woman with acute or convalescent COVID-19. The conserved cysteine and the conserved F or W are not part of the CDR3 here. The order of the fields is V gene, clone size, CDR3 protein. Clone size is not always given. Where it is, it says once, few, many or a class for expanded clones.

V: TRBV28; size: -; CDR3: ASSSVAGAADTQY
V: TRBV4-2; size: -; CDR3: ASSLNDRGTYNEQF
V: TRBV5-8; size: -; CDR3: ASSLGLAFAGELF
V: TRBV2; size: -; CDR3: ASSLFQGYQETQY
V: TRBV7-9; size: -; CDR3: ASSPWTGGNEKLF
V: TRBV15; size: -; CDR3: ATSRATTVRGTGELF
V: TRBV6-6; size: -; CDR3: ASSYGGDNYEQY
V: TRBV9; size: -; CDR3: ASSGQAGDTQY
V: TRBV2; size: -; CDR3: ASSETTGNQPQH
V: TRBV7-9; size: -; CDR3: ASIRSQGAGGTYNEQF
V: TRBV28; size: -; CDR3: ASSSKAKAGQIRKSPLH
V: TRBV19; size: -; CDR3: ASSLRGDSQETQY
V: TRBV5-1; size: many; CDR3: ASSLEGTSARENTGELF
V: TRBV9; size: few; CDR3: ASSAGYGYT
V: TRBV19; size: -; CDR3: ASSTVLAGANTDTQY
V: TRBV18; size: -; CDR3: ASSPPAGSQPQH
V: TRBV7-9; size: few; CDR3: ASSPSGSWYEQY
V: TRBV27; size: -; CDR3: ASMRTSGRYEQF
V: TRBV7-9; size: -; CDR3: ASSLSESTQY
V: TRBV28; size: -; CDR3: ASSRGGSNQPQH
V: TRBV28; size: once; CDR3: ASSSGLVVYGYT
V: TRBV5-1; size: -; CDR3: ASSQQGEFGYT
V: TRBV5-5; size: few; CDR3: ASSTDRGAGEKLF
V: TRBV6-6; size: -; CDR3: ASSPGNNEQF
V: TRBV5-4; size: -; CDR3: ASTLDSLNTEAF
V: TRBV10-3; size: -; CDR3: AIKAQGRNTGELF
V: TRBV10-3; size: -; CDR3: ATLSSSGSMVNEQF
V: TRBV3-1/TRBV3-2; size: -; CDR3: ASSLQGFPYEQY
V: TRBV9; size: -; CDR3: ASSAVLAGGENEQF
V: TRBV7-8; size: -; CDR3: ASSLVEGATYNEQF
V: TRBV11-2; size: -; CDR3: ASSPYTGTGDAF
V: TRBV5-6; size: -; CDR3: ASSRGGSQPQH
V: TRBV19; size: -; CDR3: ASMSGTFTDTQY
V: TRBV11-1; size: -; CDR3: ASSKNRGNTDTQY
V: TRBV28; size: -; CDR3: ASSLPGQSSSYNSPLH
V: TRBV4-2; size: -; CDR3: ASSSTGTIADTQY
V: TRBV19; size: -; CDR3: ASSMGQGYSSYNEQF
V: TRBV19; size: few; CDR3: ASSLGPSASYEQY
V: TRBV28; size: -; CDR3: ASSSGQRDIQY
V: TRBV19; size: -; CDR3: ASKRGNNSPLH
V: TRBV28; size: -; CDR3: ASIEDRGDTEAF
V: TRBV7-2; size: -; CDR3: ASSSPAGADTQY
V: TRBV30; size: -; CDR3: AWSSSGQANEKLF
V: TRBV5-6; size: -; CDR3: ASSTSTGPGNTIY
V: TRBV5-1; size: -; CDR3: ASQQGEETQY
V: TRBV14; size: few; CDR3: ASSRRLAGGSNEQF
V: TRBV6-2/TRBV6-3; size: once; CDR3: ASSLRGYGYT
V: TRBV18; size: -; CDR3: ASSPVGLESGLPYEQY
V: TRBV5-1; size: -; CDR3: ASRDTQETQY
V: TRBV5-1; size: -; CDR3: ASEIGDASGAQY
V: TRBV5-1; size: -; CDR3: ASSGGETQY
V: TRBV19; size: few; CDR3: ASSMTDRYNYGYT
V: TRBV7-9; size: few; CDR3: ASSGGVSPLH
V: TRBV24-1; size: -; CDR3: ATSDGKETQY
V: TRBV6-5; size: -; CDR3: ASSYDRVADTQY